This T cell receptor (beta chain) was profiled in a study of T cell responses to AZD1222 COVID-19 vaccine. General study results and limits: Donor demographics were predominantly white British with a female majority; clonal diversity may be underestimated. Two AZD1222 doses significantly raised spike-specific TCR breadth and depth over controls. Vaccine-associated CD4 TCRs ranged over spike, dominating at 160-218 and 743-854.

The CDR3 runs 16 residues. V was pared by 2 bases and J by 4 bases, with 17 bases between. Germline V gene data show CDR1 as SGHDT and CDR2 as YYEEEE. Sequencing used immunoSEQ multiplex PCR; TCRdb keeps in-frame clones, though not all of them. The sample has about 120,000 clones; under 95% are singletons. On this clone itself: The antigen remains undetermined.

This clonotype was sampled from an adult who received the AZD1222 COVID-19 vaccine. The sequenced sample was peripheral blood, obtained 28 days after the second AZD1222 dose. The chain is built from TRBV5-6 and TRBJ2-3, with D hard to call. CDR3 residues: CASSLFGGQYADTQYF. The CDR3 DNA sequence: TGTGCCAGCAGCTTATTTGGTGGTCAATACGCAGATACGCAGTATTTT.